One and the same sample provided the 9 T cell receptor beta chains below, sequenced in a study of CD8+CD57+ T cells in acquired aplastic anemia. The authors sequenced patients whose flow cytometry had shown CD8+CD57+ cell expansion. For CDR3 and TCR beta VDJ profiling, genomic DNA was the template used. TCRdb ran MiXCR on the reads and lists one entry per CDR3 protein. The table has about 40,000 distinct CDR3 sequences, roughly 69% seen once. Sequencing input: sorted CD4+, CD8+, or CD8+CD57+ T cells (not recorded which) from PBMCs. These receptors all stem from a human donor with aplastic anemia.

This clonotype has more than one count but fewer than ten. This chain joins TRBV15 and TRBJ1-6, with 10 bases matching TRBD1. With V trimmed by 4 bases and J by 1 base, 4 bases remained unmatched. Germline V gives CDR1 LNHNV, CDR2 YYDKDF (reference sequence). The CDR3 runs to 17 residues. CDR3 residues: CATSTRDRGSYNSPLHF. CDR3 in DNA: TGTGCCACCAGCACGCGGGACAGGGGTTCCTATAATTCACCCCTCCACTTT.

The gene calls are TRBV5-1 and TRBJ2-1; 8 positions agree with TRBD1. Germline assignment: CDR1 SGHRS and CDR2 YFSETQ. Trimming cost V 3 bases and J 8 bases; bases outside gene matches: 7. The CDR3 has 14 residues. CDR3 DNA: TGCGCCAGCAGCTCGGACAGGGTAGGGCATGAGCAGTTCTTC. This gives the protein CASSSDRVGHEQFF.

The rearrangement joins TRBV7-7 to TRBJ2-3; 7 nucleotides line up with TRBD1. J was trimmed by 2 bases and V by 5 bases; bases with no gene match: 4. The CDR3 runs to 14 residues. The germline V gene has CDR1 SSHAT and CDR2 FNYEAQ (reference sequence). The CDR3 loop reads CASSPGQHTDTQYF. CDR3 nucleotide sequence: TGTGCCAGCAGCCCGGGACAGCACACAGATACGCAGTATTTT.

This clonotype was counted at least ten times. The CDR3: CSARDGATGYNEQFF. The CDR3 nucleotides are TGCAGTGCTAGAGACGGGGCTACAGGGTACAATGAGCAGTTCTTC. V is TRBV20-1 and J is TRBJ2-1; possibly TRBD1 for D (6 bases). CDR1 and CDR2 (germline): DFQATT, SNEGSKA (reference sequence). This CDR3 is 15 amino acids long. The V and J ends lost 0 bases and 4 bases respectively, with 13 bases between them.

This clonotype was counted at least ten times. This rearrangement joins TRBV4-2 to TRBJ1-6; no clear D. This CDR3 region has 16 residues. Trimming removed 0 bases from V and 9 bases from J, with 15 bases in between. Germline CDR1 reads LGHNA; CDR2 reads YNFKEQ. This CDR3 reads CASSQDRRVNSSPLHF. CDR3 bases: TGTGCCAGCAGCCAAGACCGGAGGGTCAACAGTTCACCCCTCCACTTT.

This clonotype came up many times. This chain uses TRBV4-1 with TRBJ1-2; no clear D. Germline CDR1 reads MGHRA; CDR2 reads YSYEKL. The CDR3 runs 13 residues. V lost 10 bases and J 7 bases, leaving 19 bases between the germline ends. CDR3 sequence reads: CAIQPIVGSGYTF. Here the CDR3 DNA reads TGCGCCATCCAGCCAATAGTAGGGTCTGGCTACACCTTC.

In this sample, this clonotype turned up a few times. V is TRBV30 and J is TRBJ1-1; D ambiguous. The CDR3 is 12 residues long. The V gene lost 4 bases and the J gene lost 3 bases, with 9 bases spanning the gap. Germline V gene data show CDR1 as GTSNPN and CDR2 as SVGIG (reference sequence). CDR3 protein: CAWTAEHTEAFF. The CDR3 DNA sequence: TGTGCCTGGACGGCGGAGCACACTGAAGCTTTCTTT.

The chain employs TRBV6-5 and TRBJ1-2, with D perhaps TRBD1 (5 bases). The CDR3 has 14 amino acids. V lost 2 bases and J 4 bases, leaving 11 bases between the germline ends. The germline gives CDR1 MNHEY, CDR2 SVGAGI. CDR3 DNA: TGTGCCAGCAGTTACAGTAGGGACCTCTATGGCTACACCTTC. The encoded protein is CASSYSRDLYGYTF.

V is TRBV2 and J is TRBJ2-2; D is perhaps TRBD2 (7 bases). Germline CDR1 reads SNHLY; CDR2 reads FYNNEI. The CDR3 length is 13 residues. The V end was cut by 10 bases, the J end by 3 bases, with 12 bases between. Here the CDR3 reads CATRGAHTGELFF. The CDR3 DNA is TGTGCCACTCGGGGGGCTCACACCGGGGAGCTGTTTTTT.